This T cell receptor beta chain was obtained from a study of T-cell memory formation after mild COVID-19. Using its own MiXCR run on the 5' RACE reads, TCRdb lists one record per CDR3 protein. The table includes more than 85,000 distinct CDR3 sequences, roughly 10% detected once. Germline CDR1 SQVTM, CDR2 ANQGSEA. Trimming took 1 base from V and 3 from J; bases not matched to a gene: 10. The CDR3 extends over 16 amino acids. Sequencing was carried out using PBMCs or a T cell subset sorted from them (not recorded which). The clonotype comes from a man younger than 30 who had mild COVID-19 (a few samples of this study predate the infection). Cell type and time point are not known. J is TRBJ2-7 and V is TRBV29-1, with 9 bases that match TRBD1. CDR3 in amino acids: CSVEGGGTGLFYEQYF. CDR3 DNA sequence: TGCAGCGTTGAAGGAGGAGGGACAGGGTTGTTCTACGAGCAGTACTTC.